These T cell receptor beta chains were read from a single sample in a study of cytomegalovirus exposure and HLA in healthy donors. Assay: immunoSEQ multiplex PCR; the TCRdb copy retains only in-frame clones and omits some. The table shows 120,000 to 150,000 clones, with about 78% occurring only once. Input material: PBMCs. The receptors derive from a man aged 40-49 years in good health and CMV-seropositive. The CDR3 runs from the conserved cysteine through the conserved F or W. Fields, in order: J gene, V gene, D gene, clone size, CDR3 DNA, CDR3 protein. A D gene is named only where the DNA matches it firmly. Size is stated for part of the rows, as once, few or many counts, or as a class when the clone is expanded.

TRBJ1-2,TRBV19,-,-,TGTGCCAGTAGTATAGGTTCGACAGAACTCTTGGTCTATGGCTACACCTTC,CASSIGSTELLVYGYTF
TRBJ2-2,TRBV6-6,-,-,TGTGCCAGCAGAGGAGCGAACACCGGGGAGCTGTTTTTT,CASRGANTGELFF
TRBJ1-1,TRBV27,-,-,TGTGCCAGCAGTCGTACAGCCTACACTGAAGCTTTCTTT,CASSRTAYTEAFF
TRBJ2-3,TRBV5-1,-,-,TGCGCCAGCAGCTTGGCCAGGCCGGCAGATACGCAGTATTTT,CASSLARPADTQYF
TRBJ2-7,TRBV4-2,TRBD1,few,TGTGCCAGCAGCCAAGTAGGGACAGGGGGCTCCTACGAGCAGTACTTC,CASSQVGTGGSYEQYF
TRBJ1-1,TRBV18,TRBD1,few,TGTGCCAGCTCACGACAGGGGGCTGACACTGAAGCTTTCTTT,CASSRQGADTEAFF
TRBJ2-6,TRBV28,-,-,TGTGCCAGCACCGCGTTCCGAGTCCCTGGGGCCAACGTCCTGACTTTC,CASTAFRVPGANVLTF
TRBJ1-1,TRBV2,-,-,TGTGCCAGCAGCCTAGGACTCGCTGAAGCTTTCTTT,CASSLGLAEAFF
TRBJ2-3,TRBV11-3,-,-,TGTGCCAGCAGCCACCTCAGCGGTAACACAGATACGCAGTATTTT,CASSHLSGNTDTQYF
TRBJ1-2,TRBV25-1,-,-,TGTGCCAGCAGTGGAGGACAGTATGGCTACACCTTC,CASSGGQYGYTF
TRBJ2-5,TRBV7-2,TRBD2,-,TGTGCCAGCAGCACACTAGCGGGAGGAGAGACCCAGTACTTC,CASSTLAGGETQYF
TRBJ2-1,TRBV7-3,-,-,TGTGCCAGCAGCTTAAACTTGGACAATGAGCAGTTCTTC,CASSLNLDNEQFF
TRBJ2-7,TRBV19,-,once,TGTGCCAGTAGTGACCAGCACAGGGACGAGCAGTACTTC,CASSDQHRDEQYF
TRBJ2-5,TRBV27,TRBD2,-,TGTGCCAGCAGTGCCCTGGTAGCGGGGGGCGGGACCCAGTACTTC,CASSALVAGGGTQYF
TRBJ2-2,TRBV6-6,TRBD2,-,TGTGCCAGCAGGAACGGGGGGGCCACCGGGGAGCTGTTTTTT,CASRNGGATGELFF
TRBJ2-3,TRBV7-2,TRBD2,-,TGTGCCAGCAGCCGTTCTGGACTAGTATTGTGGGATACGCAGTATTTT,CASSRSGLVLWDTQYF
TRBJ2-7,TRBV2,TRBD1,-,TGTGCCAGCAGTGAGGGACAGGGTGGCTACGAGCAGTACTTC,CASSEGQGGYEQYF
TRBJ2-3,TRBV9,-,-,TGTGCCAGCAGCCCTCAGACTCAAACAGATACGCAGTATTTT,CASSPQTQTDTQYF
TRBJ2-2,TRBV12-5,TRBD1,-,TGTGCTAGTGGTTTGGCAGCAGGGACAGGCCACACCGGGGAGCTGTTTTTT,CASGLAAGTGHTGELFF
TRBJ2-5,TRBV4-1,TRBD2,-,TGCGCCAGCAGCCAAGGGAGGCGGGGGGCCACCCTCCAAGAGACCCAGTACTTC,CASSQGRRGATLQETQYF
TRBJ2-1,TRBV5-6,TRBD2,-,TGTGCCAGCAGCCACCGGCGGGGGGCGGGCAAGGAGCAGTTCTTC,CASSHRRGAGKEQFF
TRBJ2-3,TRBV18,-,few,TGTGCCAGCTCACCACGCTCCTATCGGACAGATACGCAGTATTTT,CASSPRSYRTDTQYF
TRBJ2-1,TRBV14,TRBD1,-,TGTGCCAGCAGCCGCAACGGACAGGTAGAGCAGTTCTTC,CASSRNGQVEQFF
TRBJ1-6,TRBV5-5,-,-,TGTGCCAGCAGCTTGTTAAATTCACCCCTCCACTTT,CASSLLNSPLHF
TRBJ2-7,TRBV7-6,-,few,TGTGCCAGCAGCTTAGCCGCTTCGGGTGGCGGCGAGCAGTACTTC,CASSLAASGGGEQYF
TRBJ2-7,TRBV30,TRBD2,-,TGTGCCTGGAGTAAGACTAGCGGGCCTCCCTACGAGCAGTACTTC,CAWSKTSGPPYEQYF
TRBJ1-5,TRBV5-6,-,few,TGTGCCAGCAGCGTGCAGAAGAGACGGGGCAATCAGCCCCAGCATTTT,CASSVQKRRGNQPQHF
TRBJ1-1,TRBV19,TRBD1,-,TGTGCCAGTTCTACCGGGACAGGGTACACTGAAGCTTTCTTT,CASSTGTGYTEAFF
TRBJ2-6,TRBV19,TRBD1,once,TGTGCCAGTGGGACAGGTGGCTCTGGGGCCAACGTCCTGACTTTC,CASGTGGSGANVLTF
TRBJ1-2,TRBV4-3,-,-,TGCGCCAGCAGCCGAGGTGGGAGGACCTATGGCTACACCTTC,CASSRGGRTYGYTF
TRBJ2-2,TRBV4-3,TRBD1,-,TGCGCCAGCAGCCCCGGGACAGGGAACACCGGGGAGCTGTTTTTT,CASSPGTGNTGELFF
TRBJ2-4,TRBV28,TRBD2,-,TGTGCCAGCAGGCTAGCGGGGGGCCCTGAAAACATTCAGTACTTC,CASRLAGGPENIQYF
TRBJ1-2,TRBV6-5,TRBD1,-,TGTGCCAGCAGGAGACAGGGCGTGAGCTATGGCTACACCTTC,CASRRQGVSYGYTF
TRBJ1-6,TRBV4-2,-,-,TGTGCCAGCAGCCAAGATTGGGCCAGTAGCTATAATTCACCCCTCCACTTT,CASSQDWASSYNSPLHF
TRBJ2-1,TRBV9,-,-,TGTGCCAGCAGCGTAGCCTCAGTACCCAGCGTCTACAATGAGCAGTTCTTC,CASSVASVPSVYNEQFF
TRBJ1-6,TRBV10-3,-,few,TGTGCCATCAGTGATCCCCCGCGCGATTCACCCCTCCACTTT,CAISDPPRDSPLHF
TRBJ2-7,TRBV30,TRBD2,-,TGTGCCTGGAGTGACCTTGCTAGCGGGATCGACGAGCAGTACTTC,CAWSDLASGIDEQYF
TRBJ1-1,TRBV7-9,TRBD1,few,TGTGCCAGCAGCCCACCGACAGGGATGAACACTGAAGCTTTCTTT,CASSPPTGMNTEAFF
TRBJ2-4,TRBV12-5,-,-,TGTGCTAGTGGGCCTTCGGGCAAAAACATTCAGTACTTC,CASGPSGKNIQYF
TRBJ2-2,TRBV2,TRBD2,-,TGTGCCAGCGAGAGCGGGGGGGTCGCGAACACCGGGGAGCTGTTTTTT,CASESGGVANTGELFF
TRBJ2-1,TRBV18,TRBD1,once,TGTGCCAGCTCACACGGACAGGGGTGGAATGAGCAGTTCTTC,CASSHGQGWNEQFF
TRBJ2-5,TRBV5-6,TRBD2,-,TGTGCCAGCGCCCCATCCTCTAGCGGGCCCCAAGAGACCCAGTACTTC,CASAPSSSGPQETQYF
TRBJ2-7,TRBV6-6,TRBD1,-,TGTGCCAGCAGTCAGTCAGGGACAGGGCCCTACGAGCAGTACTTC,CASSQSGTGPYEQYF
TRBJ1-5,TRBV7-8,-,-,TGTGCCAGCAGCTTAGCGGCCGAAGGAGGCAATCAGCCCCAGCATTTT,CASSLAAEGGNQPQHF